Each of the 22 T cell receptor beta chains below was sequenced from the same sample in a study of T-cell memory formation after mild COVID-19. MiXCR was run by TCRdb on the 5' RACE reads, yielding one entry per CDR3 protein. The table has 500,000 to 650,000 distinct CDR3 sequences, roughly 21% seen once. Source material: PBMCs or a T cell subset sorted from them (not recorded which). These TCRs come from an adult woman who had mild COVID-19 (a few samples of this study predate the infection). Cell type and time point are not known.

The chain is built from TRBV5-1 and TRBJ2-1; the D is unclear. V shed 5 bases and J shed 7 bases, with 10 bases lying between them. The germline V gene encodes CDR1 SGHRS and CDR2 YFSETQ. There are 12 residues in the CDR3. The CDR3 DNA reads TGCGCCAGCAGAAGCCCCAAAAATGAGCAGTTCTTC. Amino acids: CASRSPKNEQFF.

V gene TRBV6-5 combines with J gene TRBJ2-6; no firm D call. V was pared by 2 bases and J by 1 base, with 12 bases between. This CDR3 comprises 17 residues. Germline V gene lookup returns CDR1 MNHEY and CDR2 SVGAGI. The CDR3 spells CASSYKAPLSGANVLTF. CDR3 nucleotides: TGTGCCAGCAGTTACAAAGCACCCTTGTCTGGGGCCAACGTCCTGACTTTC.

This clonotype came up many times. The chain combines TRBV19 with TRBJ2-4, with TRBD1 matching over 11 bases. Trimming removed 3 bases from V and 7 bases from J; junction bases left unmatched: 11. CDR3 length equals 17 residues. Germline loops: CDR1 LNHDA, CDR2 SQIVND (reference sequence). CDR3 region: CASSIGQGAWASNIQYF. In nucleotides, the CDR3 is TGTGCCAGTAGTATCGGACAGGGGGCGTGGGCTAGTAACATTCAGTACTTC.

The rearrangement links TRBV6-5 to TRBJ2-7, with D uncertain. Looked up from germline, CDR1 is MNHEY and CDR2 is SVGAGI. V gave up 0 bases and J gave up 3 bases, with 12 bases separating them. The CDR3 is made up of 15 amino acids. The CDR3 protein is CASSYSGKSIYEQYF. CDR3 DNA: TGTGCCAGCAGTTACTCGGGGAAAAGTATCTACGAGCAGTACTTC.

This clonotype came up a few times. V is TRBV4-2 and J is TRBJ2-7, with D perhaps matching TRBD2 (6 bases). CDR3 length: 17 amino acids. Germline lookup yields CDR1 LGHNA and CDR2 YNFKEQ. V was pared by 1 base and J by 0 bases, with 16 bases between. This chain's CDR3 is CASSQGWPGGSSYEQYF. The CDR3 region has the DNA TGTGCCAGCAGCCAAGGCTGGCCCGGGGGAAGCTCCTACGAGCAGTACTTC.

In its sample, this clonotype was seen many times. The chain is built from TRBV7-2 and TRBJ2-5; possibly TRBD2 for D (5 bases). Germline lookup yields CDR1 SGHTA and CDR2 FQGNSA. The CDR3 length is 14 residues. Trimming cost V 5 bases and J 2 bases, with 12 bases left between them. This CDR3 is CASSPSGLQETQYF. CDR3 DNA: TGTGCCAGCAGCCCATCGGGGTTACAAGAGACCCAGTACTTC.

The J gene is TRBJ1-2, the V gene TRBV12-3 or TRBV12-4; unclear D gene. Trimming shortened V by 10 bases and J by 4 bases, and 16 bases separated the two germline ends. The CDR3 extends over 13 amino acids. As DNA, the CDR3 is TGTGCCACTAGGGTTCTGTCGCGCTATGGCTACACCTTC. Its protein product is CATRVLSRYGYTF.

This clonotype was observed a few times. Mismatch with germline at one junction end may stem from a read error. The rearrangement uses TRBV3-1 and TRBJ2-5; a weak D match, TRBD2 (6 bases). CDR1 LGHDT and CDR2 YNNKEL come from the germline V gene (reference sequence). The CDR3 has 16 residues. In DNA form, the CDR3 reads TGTGCCAGCAGCCAAGTCTCGCGGGACCCCCAACAGACCCAGTACTTC. Amino acid sequence: CASSQVSRDPQQTQYF.

The chain joins TRBV24-1 to TRBJ2-5, with TRBD2 as a possible D gene (5 bases). The CDR3 sequence is 15 residues long. Trimming took 3 bases from V and 4 from J, leaving 14 bases between them. Germline CDR1 reads KGHDR; CDR2 reads SFDVKD. CDR3 protein: CATSDIEGEGETQYF. Here the CDR3 DNA reads TGTGCCACCAGTGATATAGAGGGAGAGGGAGAGACCCAGTACTTC.

The chain is built from TRBV3-1 and TRBJ2-2; D tentatively fits TRBD1 or TRBD2 (6 bases each). CDR3 length equals 16 residues. CDR1 is LGHDT and CDR2 is YNNKEL in the germline V gene (reference sequence). V was cut by 2 bases and J by 0 bases, with 10 bases left in between. CDR3 nucleotide sequence: TGTGCCAGCAGCCAAAGGGGGGCCCCGAACACCGGGGAGCTGTTTTTT. Encoded protein: CASSQRGAPNTGELFF.

This clonotype came up a few times. The chain carries TRBV19 and TRBJ2-1, with TRBD1 as a possible D gene (5 bases). In germline, CDR1 is LNHDA, CDR2 SQIVND (reference sequence). The V gene lost 2 bases and the J gene lost 4 bases, with 9 bases spanning the gap. CDR3 length: 14 residues. CDR3 DNA sequence: TGTGCCAGTAGTATATGGGGCAGATACAATGAGCAGTTCTTC. It codes for CASSIWGRYNEQFF.

This clonotype has a handful of counts. The CDR3 sequence: CATSDLGGINTDTQYF. Written as DNA, the CDR3 is TGTGCCACCAGTGATTTGGGGGGAATTAACACAGATACGCAGTATTTT. The gene calls are TRBV24-1 and TRBJ2-3; D is tentatively TRBD1 or TRBD2 (5 bases each). The CDR3 is 16 residues long. V was pared by 0 bases and J by 2 bases, with 11 bases between. Germline-derived CDR1 and CDR2 are KGHDR and SFDVKD.

The chain is built from TRBV4-1 and TRBJ2-1, with D possibly matching TRBD2 (6 bases). CDR1 is MGHRA and CDR2 is YSYEKL in the germline V gene. The V end lost 3 bases, the J end lost 10 bases, and 16 bases lay between the germline ends. The CDR3 is made up of 14 amino acids. The CDR3, as DNA: TGCGCCAGCAGCCACCCCTACGGGGCGGGGGAGCAGTTCTTC. It is translated as CASSHPYGAGEQFF.

The V call is TRBV9, the J call TRBJ1-2; a weak D match, TRBD1 (5 bases). Germline V gene data show CDR1 as SGDLS and CDR2 as YYNGEE. V was clipped by 2 bases and J by 8 bases, with 19 bases between them. The CDR3 consists of 15 residues. The CDR3 nucleotides are TGTGCCAGCAGCGTTTCCGGGGCCTCCGGCTACGGCTACACCTTC. It specifies CASSVSGASGYGYTF. The full variable domain, its missing parts supplied by reference TRBV9 and TRBJ1-2, is DSGVTQTPKHLITATGQRVTLRCSPRSGDLSVYWYQQSLDQGLQFLIQYYNGEERAKGNILERFSAQQFPDLHSELNLSSLELGDSALYFCASSVSGASGYGYTFGSGTRLTVV.

This clonotype has more than one count but fewer than ten. The J gene is TRBJ1-2, the V gene TRBV3-1, with a weak D call TRBD1 (5 bases). From germline, CDR1 is LGHDT and CDR2 YNNKEL (reference sequence). This CDR3 contains 14 residues. V lost 1 base and J lost 1, with 7 bases in between. The CDR3 is CASSQAGGNYGYTF. The DNA of the CDR3 is TGTGCCAGCAGCCAAGCCGGGGGTAACTATGGCTACACCTTC.

This clonotype has just a few counts. The chain links TRBV5-5 to TRBJ1-5, with 8 bases that match TRBD1. The trim removed 6 bases at V and 3 bases at J, leaving 11 bases unmatched. CDR3 length equals 16 residues. The germline V gene encodes CDR1 SGHKS and CDR2 YYEKEE (reference sequence). The CDR3 DNA reads as TGTGCCAGCAACAGATCAGGACAGGGCATCAATCAGCCCCAGCATTTT. Translating gives CASNRSGQGINQPQHF.

At least ten counts were recorded for this clonotype. The V and J genes are TRBV19 and TRBJ1-6, with a tentative D call TRBD1 (6 bases). The CDR3 consists of 16 residues. From germline, CDR1 is LNHDA and CDR2 SQIVND (reference sequence). Trimming left V 5 bases short and J 3 bases short, with 14 bases between. The CDR3 DNA reads TGTGCCAGTAGTTCACACAGGGTGGACTATAATTCACCCCTCCACTTT. This gives the protein CASSSHRVDYNSPLHF.

The chain employs TRBV5-1 and TRBJ1-1, with D possibly being TRBD1 (5 bases). The CDR3 runs to 17 residues. Trimming took off 1 base at V and 0 bases at J, with 16 bases between the two ends. Germline V gene lookup returns CDR1 SGHRS and CDR2 YFSETQ. The CDR3 reads CASSLSGTARLNTEAFF. The CDR3 nucleotides read TGCGCCAGCAGCTTGTCGGGGACCGCGCGTTTGAACACTGAAGCTTTCTTT.

In this sample, this clonotype turned up a few times. This chain joins TRBV24-1 and TRBJ1-3; the D is unclear. Germline CDR1 KGHDR, CDR2 SFDVKD. CDR3 length equals 15 residues. Trimming shortened V by 3 bases and J by 1 base, and 9 bases separated the two germline ends. The CDR3 nucleotides are TGTGCCACCAGTGATCCCGACAAGTCTGGAAACACCATATATTTT. Its translation: CATSDPDKSGNTIYF.

This clonotype was seen only a few times. The germline gene is not matched at one end of the junction; a read error may be the cause. The chain's CDR3 is CAIGDSSYEQYF. CDR3 DNA: TGTGCCATCGGTGACAGCTCCTACGAGCAGTACTTC. J is TRBJ2-7 and V is TRBV10-3; D may be TRBD1 (5 bases). The length of the CDR3 is 12 residues. Germline values: CDR1 ENHRY, CDR2 SYGVKD.

In its sample, this clonotype was seen a few times. The rearrangement links TRBV24-1 to TRBJ2-3; 7 bases fit TRBD1. Germline V gene sequence: CDR1 KGHDR, CDR2 SFDVKD. The trim removed 9 bases at V and 5 bases at J, leaving 7 bases unmatched. There are 13 residues in the CDR3. The CDR3 DNA follows: TGTGCCACCGGGACAGTTGCACAAGATACGCAGTATTTT. This encodes CATGTVAQDTQYF.

This clonotype appeared once. The chain has TRBV20-1 and TRBJ1-1, with D perhaps matching TRBD1 (6 bases). The CDR3 length is 17 residues. V gave up 3 bases and J gave up 5 bases, with 25 bases separating them. Germline assignment: CDR1 DFQATT and CDR2 SNEGSKA (reference sequence). CDR3 sequence (DNA): TGCAGTGCTAGGATCGGGGGGCGAGGTTTAGGTGGTACTGAAGCTTTCTTT. Translated: CSARIGGRGLGGTEAFF.